The rows below give T cell receptor beta chains drawn from one sample of a study of read filtering for tumor transcriptome and immune sequencing. Using its own MiXCR run on the reads, TCRdb lists one record per CDR3 protein. The table has approximately 150,000 distinct CDR3 sequences, over 10% seen once; the top ten hold 6.5% to 9%. Source material: a population of CD138-negative cells sorted from bone marrow. Receptors originate from a donor aged 40 or older with multiple myeloma. The CDR3 runs from the conserved cysteine through the conserved F or W. The D gene is left open where the match is weak. Some rows have no size entry. The others give once, few or many, or a class for an expanded clone.

J gene: TRBJ2-7
D gene: TRBD2
V gene: TRBV29-1
CDR3 length: 14
clone size: many
CDR3 DNA: TGCAGCGTTGAAGGCCTAGCGGAGTCCTACGAGCAGTACTTC
CDR3 protein: CSVEGLAESYEQYF

J gene: TRBJ2-1
D gene: -
V gene: TRBV5-1
CDR3 length: 16
clone size: -
CDR3 DNA: TGCGCCAGCAGCGCGGTCTTCGGACGTTCCTACAATGAGCAGTTCTTC
CDR3 protein: CASSAVFGRSYNEQFF

J gene: TRBJ2-3
D gene: TRBD2
V gene: TRBV10-3
CDR3 length: 18
clone size: many
CDR3 DNA: TGTGCCATCAGTGATTTACCGGGACTACGGACTAGCACAGATACGCAGTATTTT
CDR3 protein: CAISDLPGLRTSTDTQYF

J gene: TRBJ2-2
D gene: -
V gene: TRBV14
CDR3 length: 19
clone size: many
CDR3 DNA: TGTGCCAGCAGCCAAGATCCCTGGCGGGAACCCCCGAACACCGGGGAGCTGTTTTTT
CDR3 protein: CASSQDPWREPPNTGELFF

J gene: TRBJ2-2
D gene: -
V gene: TRBV5-4
CDR3 length: 16
clone size: many
CDR3 DNA: TGTGCCAGCAGCCGAAGTAACCTAGGTGGCACCGGGGAGCTGTTTTTT
CDR3 protein: CASSRSNLGGTGELFF

J gene: TRBJ2-7
D gene: TRBD2
V gene: TRBV7-9
CDR3 length: 19
clone size: few
CDR3 DNA: TGTGCCAGCAGCTTAGCCAAAGGGACTAGCGGGATCTCCTCCTACGAGCAGTACTTC
CDR3 protein: CASSLAKGTSGISSYEQYF

J gene: TRBJ2-5
D gene: TRBD2
V gene: TRBV20-1
CDR3 length: 13
clone size: many
CDR3 DNA: TGCAGTGCTTTTAGCGGGAGGCAAGAGACCCAGTACTTC
CDR3 protein: CSAFSGRQETQYF

J gene: TRBJ2-7
D gene: -
V gene: TRBV20-1
CDR3 length: 13
clone size: many
CDR3 DNA: TGCAGTGCTAGAGGCGGGACAGTCTACGAGCAGTACTTC
CDR3 protein: CSARGGTVYEQYF

J gene: TRBJ2-1
D gene: TRBD2
V gene: TRBV10-3
CDR3 length: 16
clone size: many
CDR3 DNA: TGTGCCATCAGTGAGTCGCTAGCGGGAGTGGTCGATGAGCAGTTCTTC
CDR3 protein: CAISESLAGVVDEQFF

J gene: TRBJ2-2
D gene: -
V gene: TRBV4-2
CDR3 length: 14
clone size: many
CDR3 DNA: TGTGCCAGCAGCCAAGGACTCACCACCGGGGAGCTGTTTTTT
CDR3 protein: CASSQGLTTGELFF

J gene: TRBJ2-2
D gene: -
V gene: TRBV29-1
CDR3 length: 11
clone size: once
CDR3 DNA: TGCAGCGTTGAAGATTTCGGGGAGCTGTTTTTT
CDR3 protein: CSVEDFGELFF

J gene: TRBJ1-4
D gene: -
V gene: TRBV30
CDR3 length: 13
clone size: many
CDR3 DNA: TGTGCCTGGAGGCGGAGGGGTAATGAAAAACTGTTTTTT
CDR3 protein: CAWRRRGNEKLFF